What follows are 28 T cell receptor beta chains derived from one specimen sequenced in a study of cytomegalovirus exposure and HLA in healthy donors. Here immunoSEQ multiplex PCR was the method, and the copy in TCRdb shows in-frame clones only, minus some. There are under 300,000 clones in the sample; approximately 86% occur only once, and around 1.2% lies in the top ten. Input material: PBMCs. The source is a woman aged 25 to 39 in good health and CMV-seropositive.

The V gene is TRBV5-1, the J gene TRBJ1-1; 9 bases map to TRBD1. This CDR3 contains 17 residues. Per germline, CDR1 SGHRS and CDR2 YFSETQ. J gave up 1 base and V 4 bases, and 11 bases lay outside the gene matches. CDR3 sequence (DNA): TGCGCCAGCAGCGCCGGGACAGGGATTCAGAGGAACACTGAAGCTTTCTTT. This translates into CASSAGTGIQRNTEAFF. Full variable domain (remainder filled in from reference TRBV5-1 and TRBJ1-1): KAGVTQTPRYLIKTRGQQVTLSCSPISGHRSVSWYQQTPGQGLQFLFEYFSETQRNKGNFPGRFSGRQFSNSRSEMNVSTLELGDSALYLCASSAGTGIQRNTEAFFGQGTRLTVV.

To note about this clone: The same CDR3 can be traced to other DNA sequences in this sample. V and J are TRBV5-1 and TRBJ2-3, with D maybe TRBD1 (6 bases). The CDR3 is 13 amino acids. Germline V CDR1 and CDR2: SGHRS, YFSETQ. Trimming removed 0 bases from V and 6 bases from J, with 8 bases in between. For the CDR3, the DNA is TGCGCCAGCAGCTTGGTGGGGGCCGATACGCAGTATTTT. Protein product: CASSLVGADTQYF.

The V call is TRBV28, the J call TRBJ1-2; D not certain. The V gene's germline CDR1 is MDHEN and CDR2 SYDVKM. The V and J ends lost 3 bases and 8 bases respectively, with 7 bases between them. This CDR3 contains 11 residues. The CDR3 here is CASSFEPGYTF. The CDR3 DNA is TGTGCCAGCAGTTTTGAGCCGGGCTACACCTTC.

The genes are TRBV10-2 and TRBJ1-4, with a tentative D call TRBD1 (6 bases). Germline assignment: CDR1 WSHSY and CDR2 SAAADI. Trimming left V 8 bases short and J 4 bases short, with 17 bases between. This CDR3 contains 15 residues. Written as DNA, the CDR3 is TGCGCCAGCCTCCCACCTGGACAGCATAATGAAAAACTGTTTTTT. It specifies CASLPPGQHNEKLFF.

The J gene is TRBJ1-1, the V gene TRBV27; D is unclear. The germline gives CDR1 MNHEY, CDR2 SMNVEV (reference sequence). The CDR3 runs 15 residues. V gave up 2 bases and J gave up 1 base, with 11 bases separating them. The CDR3 nucleotides are TGTGCCAGCAGTTTAGTTTTCGGGTGGAACACTGAAGCTTTCTTT. Encoded protein: CASSLVFGWNTEAFF.

This sequence joins TRBV6-1 and TRBJ2-7; a possible D gene is TRBD2 (5 bases). Trimming removed 7 bases at V and 3 bases at J, with 13 bases between. The length of the CDR3 is 13 residues. The germline CDR1 and CDR2 sequences are MNHNS and SASEGT. CDR3 nucleotide sequence: TGTGCCAGCATCAGACCGGGAAACTACGAGCAGTACTTC. The encoded protein is CASIRPGNYEQYF.

V usage is TRBV6-5 and J usage is TRBJ2-7; D unresolved. This CDR3 is built from 13 residues. V dropped 6 bases and J dropped 4 bases, with 13 bases sitting between them. Germline V gene lookup returns CDR1 MNHEY and CDR2 SVGAGI. CDR3 amino acids: CASSHPDEYEQYF. The DNA of the CDR3 is TGTGCCAGCAGCCACCCAGATGAATACGAGCAGTACTTC.

In regard to this clone: Other DNA variants within this sample encode the same CDR3. The chain recombines TRBV7-6 with TRBJ2-7, with D perhaps TRBD2 (6 bases). V was shortened by 1 base and J by 1 base, with 11 bases between the two germline ends. Germline V gives CDR1 SGHVS, CDR2 FNYEAQ. CDR3 length equals 15 residues. The CDR3 reads CASSLGGTLSYEQYF. In nucleotides, the CDR3 is TGTGCCAGCAGCTTAGGCGGGACTTTGTCCTACGAGCAGTACTTC.

The chain couples TRBV15 to TRBJ2-7; 7 bases are shared with TRBD2. The CDR3 spans 15 residues. V trimming: 0 bases; J trimming: 5 bases; junction bases outside the gene matches: 7. Germline CDR1 and CDR2: LNHNV and YYDKDF (reference sequence). The chain's CDR3 is CATSRDRDYRNEQYF. The CDR3, as DNA: TGTGCCACCAGCAGAGATCGGGACTATCGGAACGAGCAGTACTTC.

This clone was found a few times. CDR3 sequence (DNA): TGTGCCAGCAGCTCCGGGACAGATTTTAACTATGGCTACACCTTC. It translates to CASSSGTDFNYGYTF. The rearrangement uses TRBV7-9 and TRBJ1-2; 7 bases line up with TRBD1. The ends lost 4 bases at V and 1 base at J; junction bases unmatched: 6. CDR1 is SEHNR and CDR2 is FQNEAQ in the germline V gene (reference sequence). This CDR3 spans 15 amino acids.

This sequence joins TRBV27 and TRBJ1-1; D might be TRBD1 (5 bases). The length of the CDR3 is 15 residues. Germline CDR1 is MNHEY and CDR2 is SMNVEV (reference sequence). The V gene lost 7 bases and the J gene lost 1 base, with 16 bases spanning the gap. The CDR3 loop is CASTVGVGANTEAFF. DNA of the CDR3: TGTGCCAGCACCGTAGGGGTGGGCGCGAACACTGAAGCTTTCTTT.

The CDR3 DNA sequence: TGTGCCAGCAGCTTAGCGATCTGGGACAGGAATCAGCCCCAGCATTTT. Its translation: CASSLAIWDRNQPQHF. The chain employs TRBV7-2 and TRBJ1-5; TRBD1 aligns across 8 bases. The germline CDR1 and CDR2 sequences are SGHTA and FQGNSA. After removal of 0 bases from V and 4 bases from J, the junction contained 5 bases not matched to a gene. This CDR3 is built from 16 residues.

The genes are TRBV2 and TRBJ2-4; a possible D gene is TRBD2 (5 bases). The germline gives CDR1 SNHLY, CDR2 FYNNEI. Trimming left V 3 bases short and J 8 bases short, with 14 bases between. The CDR3 sequence is 14 residues long. The CDR3 here is CASSDGRVVDIQYF. Here the CDR3 DNA reads TGTGCCAGCAGTGACGGGCGGGTGGTAGACATTCAGTACTTC.

The chain links TRBV2 to TRBJ2-1; no clear D gene. This CDR3 is built from 13 residues. Trimming pared 5 bases from V and 9 bases from J, leaving 14 bases between. From germline, CDR1 is SNHLY and CDR2 FYNNEI. CDR3: CASSISSSSEQFF. CDR3 coding DNA: TGTGCCAGCAGTATTTCGTCTAGTTCTGAGCAGTTCTTC.

The chain employs TRBV7-3 and TRBJ2-7; D ambiguous. The V gene's germline CDR1 is SGHTA and CDR2 FQGTGA. This CDR3 has 14 residues. The ends were cut back, 1 base at V and 2 bases at J, with 9 bases in the middle. This CDR3 reads CASSLSPVAYEQYF. CDR3 in DNA: TGTGCCAGCAGCTTAAGCCCGGTTGCCTACGAGCAGTACTTC.

The chain is built from TRBV5-1 and TRBJ2-2; D not certain. The CDR3 has 13 residues. Germline V CDR1 and CDR2: SGHRS, YFSETQ. The V and J ends lost 0 bases and 7 bases respectively, with 7 bases between them. CDR3 in DNA: TGCGCCAGCAGCTTGGGGCCTCACGGGGAGCTGTTTTTT. Its protein product is CASSLGPHGELFF.

The chain recombines TRBV30 with TRBJ2-3; 10 nucleotides line up with TRBD1. The CDR3 is 20 residues long. CDR1 and CDR2 (germline): GTSNPN, SVGIG (reference sequence). Trimming removed 3 bases from V and 2 bases from J; junction bases left unmatched: 20. The CDR3 region is CAWRYNPGQGKVGVTDTQYF. Written as DNA, the CDR3 is TGTGCCTGGAGATATAACCCGGGACAGGGGAAGGTTGGGGTCACAGATACGCAGTATTTT.

The CDR3 sequence: CASSWGLAGGYNEQFF. The CDR3 region has the DNA TGCGCCAGCAGCTGGGGACTAGCGGGAGGGTACAATGAGCAGTTCTTC. The rearrangement joins TRBV5-1 to TRBJ2-1; 16 positions agree with TRBD2. Germline assignment: CDR1 SGHRS and CDR2 YFSETQ. The CDR3 has 16 residues. V was clipped by 3 bases and J by 4 bases; unmatched bases: 1.

There are many counts of this clone. The V call is TRBV7-2, the J call TRBJ1-5; 7 positions match TRBD1. CDR3 length: 16 amino acids. The germline V gene encodes CDR1 SGHTA and CDR2 FQGNSA. V lost 2 bases, J lost 2 bases, and 6 bases stayed unmatched. The CDR3 DNA is TGTGCCAGCAGCTTATTTGAGGGGGCAGGCAATCAGCCCCAGCATTTT. It translates to CASSLFEGAGNQPQHF.

The V gene is TRBV5-1, the J gene TRBJ2-3; 12 bases are a match to TRBD2. J lost 3 bases, V lost 4 bases, and 18 bases had no gene match. Per the germline V gene, CDR1 is SGHRS and CDR2 is YFSETQ. The CDR3 has 20 residues. CDR3 region: CASSAPISQTSGGGTDTQYF. Written as DNA, the CDR3 is TGCGCCAGCAGCGCGCCGATAAGTCAGACTAGCGGGGGAGGGACAGATACGCAGTATTTT.

The gene calls are TRBV6-1 and TRBJ1-1, with 9 positions matching TRBD1. CDR1 and CDR2 from the germline V gene are MNHNS and SASEGT. The CDR3 length is 14 residues. V was pared by 5 bases and J by 2 bases, with 3 bases of the junction left unmatched. In nucleotides, the CDR3 is TGTGCCAGCAGTTGGGACAGGGTTAACACTGAAGCTTTCTTT. Amino acid sequence: CASSWDRVNTEAFF.

The gene calls are TRBV25-1 and TRBJ2-5; D may be TRBD2 (5 bases). CDR3 length: 18 residues. With 8 bases removed from V and 5 bases from J, the gap between germline ends came to 30 bases. CDR1 is MGHDK and CDR2 is SYGVNS in the germline V gene. CDR3 sequence reads: CASLRSRARLILGETQYF. The CDR3 DNA reads TGTGCCAGCTTGAGGTCGCGGGCCCGACTTATATTGGGGGAGACCCAGTACTTC.

This chain connects TRBV11-2 to TRBJ2-5; 7 bases map to TRBD2. The CDR3 has 15 residues. Germline V gene sequence: CDR1 SGHAT, CDR2 FQNNGV. Unmatched junction bases numbered 11, after V lost 4 bases and J lost 6 bases. In DNA form, the CDR3 reads TGTGCCAGCAGCTGGGACTATACCGACCCTAAGACCCAGTACTTC. Protein product: CASSWDYTDPKTQYF.

This chain links TRBV18 with TRBJ1-1; possible D gene TRBD1, 6 bases. CDR1 and CDR2 (germline): KGHSH, LQKENI. Trimming shortened V by 6 bases and J by 7 bases, and 9 bases separated the two germline ends. The CDR3 runs 11 residues. DNA for the CDR3: TGTGCCAGCTCGATGGACAGTGAAGCTTTCTTT. It is translated as CASSMDSEAFF.

The chain joins TRBV2 to TRBJ1-1; D gene ambiguous. This CDR3 comprises 13 residues. Germline assignment: CDR1 SNHLY and CDR2 FYNNEI. Trimming shortened V by 3 bases and J by 6 bases, and 11 bases separated the two germline ends. The DNA of the CDR3 is TGTGCCAGCAGTGATCCCCCGCTATCTGAAGCTTTCTTT. It is translated as CASSDPPLSEAFF.

Only one count was recorded for this clone. This chain links TRBV5-4 with TRBJ2-1, with TRBD2 as a possible D gene (6 bases). V lost 5 bases and J 6 bases, leaving 15 bases between the germline ends. This CDR3 has 14 residues. Germline V gene lookup returns CDR1 SGHNT and CDR2 YYREEE (reference sequence). In DNA, the CDR3 is TGTGCCAGCAGGATGGGACTCGAGGCCAATGAGCAGTTCTTC. Translated, it gives CASRMGLEANEQFF.

V and J are TRBV7-6 and TRBJ2-4; 8 bases align to TRBD1. J gave up 6 bases and V 1 base, and 2 bases lay outside the gene matches. The CDR3 covers 14 residues. The germline gives CDR1 SGHVS, CDR2 FNYEAQ. The CDR3: CASSLGDRPNIQYF. CDR3 DNA sequence: TGTGCCAGCAGCTTAGGGGACAGGCCAAACATTCAGTACTTC.

This clone was recorded once. This chain joins TRBV7-9 and TRBJ2-5, with TRBD2 as a possible D gene (5 bases). Trimming took 5 bases from V and 1 from J, leaving 14 bases between them. CDR3 size: 15 residues. Per the germline V gene, CDR1 is SEHNR and CDR2 is FQNEAQ (reference sequence). This chain's CDR3 is CASSPKRPTQETQYF. CDR3 DNA: TGTGCCAGCAGCCCAAAGCGGCCGACCCAAGAGACCCAGTACTTC.